The rows below give T cell receptor beta chains drawn from one sample of a study of CD8 T cells in ankylosing spondylitis. TCRdb reanalysed the 5' RACE reads using MiXCR and keeps one entry per CDR3 protein. The top ten clones hold around 5.3% of a sample with about 64,000 distinct CDR3 sequences, around 6.4% of them seen once. The sample taken for sequencing was synovial fluid, either unsorted or a sorted T cell fraction (not recorded which). The receptors derive from a male donor with ankylosing spondylitis. The CDR3 runs from the conserved cysteine through the conserved F or W. The D gene is left open where the match is weak. Expanded clones get a size class; other rows say once, few or many, or leave the size out.

>NA|NA|TRBJ2-5|TRBV5-1
CASSLSGSQYQETQYF
TGCGCCAGCAGCTTGTCGGGGTCCCAGTACCAAGAGACCCAGTACTTC
>TRBD1|NA|TRBJ2-5|TRBV2
CATGGQGRKETQYF
TGTGCCACTGGGGGACAGGGGCGAAAAGAGACCCAGTACTTC
>NA|NA|TRBJ2-3|TRBV28
CASSSRRVHTDTQYF
TGTGCCAGCAGTTCGCGCAGGGTCCACACAGATACGCAGTATTTT
>NA|few|TRBJ1-5|TRBV5-8
CASSLVQGFFGQPQHF
TGTGCCAGCAGCTTGGTACAGGGTTTTTTCGGTCAGCCCCAGCATTTT
>NA|many|TRBJ1-1|TRBV10-2
CASGGRGWAFF
TGCGCCAGCGGAGGAAGGGGTTGGGCTTTCTTT
>NA|many|TRBJ2-1|TRBV11-1
CASSLGLSVDEQFF
TGTGCCAGCAGCTTAGGACTTTCGGTTGATGAGCAGTTCTTC
>NA|many|TRBJ1-5|TRBV7-9
CASTRSNQPQHF
TGTGCCAGCACCAGGAGCAATCAGCCCCAGCATTTT
>NA|medium-sized|TRBJ2-7|TRBV29-1
CSVTGTSSSYEQYF
TGCAGCGTCACAGGGACTTCCTCATCCTACGAGCAGTACTTC
>TRBD2|NA|TRBJ2-1|TRBV11-2
CASNPTSGRYGEQFF
TGTGCCAGCAACCCGACTAGCGGGAGGTATGGTGAGCAGTTCTTC
>NA|NA|TRBJ1-2|TRBV20-1
CSATTLQGLYGYTF
TGCAGTGCTACCACACTTCAGGGCCTCTATGGCTACACCTTC
>NA|many|TRBJ2-6|TRBV28
CASSLGAGAGVSGANVLTF
TGTGCCAGCAGTTTAGGCGCAGGGGCTGGAGTCTCTGGGGCCAACGTCCTGACTTTC
>TRBD2|NA|TRBJ2-3|TRBV20-1
CSARDQGLAGADTQYF
TGCAGTGCTAGAGATCAGGGACTAGCGGGAGCGGATACGCAGTATTTT
>TRBD2|NA|TRBJ2-1|TRBV5-1
CASSSSGSHNEQFF
TGCGCCAGCAGCTCTAGCGGGAGTCACAATGAGCAGTTCTTC
>NA|many|TRBJ2-1|TRBV19
CASSTTGSSYNEQFF
TGTGCCAGTAGTACTACCGGGAGCTCCTACAATGAGCAGTTCTTC
>NA|many|TRBJ2-2|TRBV29-1
CSAEGGTNTGELFF
TGCAGCGCCGAGGGTGGGACGAACACCGGGGAGCTGTTTTTT
>TRBD2|NA|TRBJ2-5|TRBV6-2/TRBV6-3
CASSRLAGGETQYF
TGTGCCAGCAGTCGATTAGCGGGAGGGGAGACCCAGTACTTC
>NA|many|TRBJ1-3|TRBV10-3
CAIRESSGNTIYF
TGTGCCATCAGGGAAAGCTCTGGAAACACCATATATTTT
>NA|many|TRBJ2-1|TRBV5-1
CASSLGGRNNEQFF
TGCGCCAGCAGCTTGGGAGGAAGAAACAATGAGCAGTTCTTC
>TRBD2|many|TRBJ2-7|TRBV5-1
CASSAVVAGGLWYEQYF
TGCGCCAGCAGCGCCGTGGTTGCGGGAGGTCTGTGGTACGAGCAGTACTTC
>NA|many|TRBJ1-6|TRBV5-1
CASSPLGVSPLHF
TGCGCCAGCAGCCCGCTGGGGGTGTCACCCCTCCACTTT
>NA|many|TRBJ2-3|TRBV5-5
CASSLDGSSTDTQYF
TGTGCCAGCAGCTTGGACGGGAGTAGCACAGATACGCAGTATTTT
>TRBD2|few|TRBJ2-1|TRBV4-3
CASSKGLASYNEQFF
TGCGCCAGCAGCAAGGGACTAGCCTCCTACAATGAGCAGTTCTTC
>TRBD1|NA|TRBJ1-4|TRBV5-1
CASRAGGINEKLFF
TGCGCCAGCAGGGCAGGGGGAATTAATGAAAAACTGTTTTTT
>NA|few|TRBJ2-6|TRBV5-1
CASSSRPPGQSSGANVLTF
TGCGCCAGCAGCTCGAGGCCCCCGGGACAAAGTTCTGGGGCCAACGTCCTGACTTTC
>NA|NA|TRBJ2-7|TRBV28
CASKVGDSGYEQYF
TGTGCCAGTAAGGTCGGGGATTCTGGTTACGAGCAGTACTTC
>NA|many|TRBJ1-2|TRBV28
CASSLRDAVWTYGYTF
TGTGCCAGCAGTCTCCGGGACGCCGTTTGGACATATGGCTACACCTTC
>TRBD2|many|TRBJ2-2|TRBV7-8
CASSSGTRGTGELFF
TGTGCCAGCAGCTCCGGGACTAGAGGCACCGGGGAGCTGTTTTTT
>NA|NA|TRBJ1-1|TRBV7-2
CASSWRSVNTEAFF
TGTGCCAGCAGCTGGCGTTCAGTGAACACTGAAGCTTTCTTT
>TRBD1|many|TRBJ2-7|TRBV6-1
CASSRQGVYEQYF
TGTGCCAGCAGCCGACAGGGGGTTTACGAGCAGTACTTC
>TRBD2|NA|TRBJ2-1|TRBV4-1
CASTQMGLAVSYNEQFF
TGCGCCAGCACCCAAATGGGCCTAGCGGTCTCCTACAATGAGCAGTTCTTC
>NA|few|TRBJ2-2|TRBV4-2
CASSQDTVANTGELFF
TGTGCCAGCAGCCAAGACACCGTCGCGAACACCGGGGAGCTGTTTTTT
>TRBD2|few|TRBJ2-3|TRBV28
CASSKAGSGADTQYF
TGTGCCAGCAGCAAAGCGGGATCTGGGGCAGATACGCAGTATTTT
>NA|many|TRBJ2-1|TRBV19
CASSIEGGAGVLSLGYNEQFF
TGTGCCAGTAGTATAGAAGGAGGGGCAGGGGTCCTCTCCCTTGGCTACAATGAGCAGTTCTTC
>NA|few|TRBJ2-5|TRBV5-1
CASSLASRETQYF
TGCGCCAGCAGCTTGGCCTCTCGAGAGACCCAGTACTTC
>NA|many|TRBJ2-5|TRBV7-3
CASSQGRDETQYF
TGTGCCAGCAGCCAAGGCAGGGACGAGACCCAGTACTTC
>NA|NA|TRBJ1-1|TRBV5-1
CASSLGDTEAFF
TGCGCCAGCAGCCTGGGGGACACTGAAGCTTTCTTT
>NA|NA|TRBJ2-7|TRBV5-1
CASSLEGRTSEQYF
TGCGCCAGCAGCTTGGAGGGCAGGACCTCCGAGCAGTACTTC
>NA|NA|TRBJ2-3|TRBV14
CASSRFTDTQYF
TGTGCCAGCAGCCGTTTTACAGATACGCAGTATTTT
>NA|NA|TRBJ2-5|TRBV6-6
CASSTNQGVQYF
TGTGCCAGCAGTACGAATCAGGGAGTCCAGTACTTC
>NA|many|TRBJ2-1|TRBV6-2/TRBV6-3
CASRPQGNDEQFF
TGTGCCAGCAGGCCACAGGGAAATGATGAGCAGTTCTTC
>TRBD2|NA|TRBJ2-1|TRBV7-9
CASSLASGGIQYEQFF
TGTGCCAGCAGCTTGGCATCGGGGGGAATACAATATGAGCAGTTCTTC
>TRBD1|NA|TRBJ2-6|TRBV29-1
CSVVQGAGANVLTF
TGCAGCGTTGTTCAGGGGGCCGGGGCCAACGTCCTGACTTTC